This entry features one T cell receptor beta chain sequence. Sequencing was performed with immunoSEQ multiplex PCR; in TCRdb, only in-frame clones are kept and a portion is missing. The sample holds 20,000 to 25,000 clones, more than 95% seen once. This sample is part of a study of T cells in tuberculosis. Study as a whole: CD1B tetramers identified T cells specific for mycobacterial lipid GMM.

CDR1 and CDR2 (germline): SGDLS, YYNGEE. The length of the CDR3 is 13 residues. The V gene end was trimmed by 2 bases and the J gene end by 7 bases; junction bases not matched to a gene: 6. J is TRBJ2-7 and V is TRBV9, with TRBD2 matching 7 bases. Specimen: PBMCs. The sequence derives from a donor aged 5 to 30 with latent tuberculosis or without tuberculosis infection. CDR3 nucleotides: TGTGCCAGCAGCGTCTGGAGGGAGGGAGAGCAGTACTTC. Protein sequence: CASSVWREGEQYF. The variable domain in full, completed from reference TRBV9 and TRBJ2-7, reads DSGVTQTPKHLITATGQRVTLRCSPRSGDLSVYWYQQSLDQGLQFLIQYYNGEERAKGNILERFSAQQFPDLHSELNLSSLELGDSALYFCASSVWREGEQYFGPGTRLTVT.